The 11 T cell receptor beta chains listed next were all sequenced from one sample in a study of cytomegalovirus exposure and HLA in healthy donors. The PCR was carried out with 60 Vbeta primers and 13 Jbeta primers. Produced via immunoSEQ multiplex PCR; TCRdb's table is partial and in-frame only. The data hold about 230,000 clones, with 80% to 90% observed a single time. The sample taken for sequencing was PBMCs. These receptors originate from a woman between 18 and 30 years old in good health and CMV-seronegative.

This sequence joins TRBV5-1 and TRBJ1-2; D not resolved. The CDR3 is 15 residues long. V was cut by 0 bases and J by 6 bases, with 15 bases left in between. Germline V gene sequence: CDR1 SGHRS, CDR2 YFSETQ. The CDR3 DNA follows: TGCGCCAGCAGCTTGGGGTGGAGGGTAAGGGATGGCTACACCTTC. Protein product: CASSLGWRVRDGYTF.

The table lists this clone with a few counts. The CDR3 sequence is CAISESGGEETQYF. CDR3 nucleotides: TGTGCCATCAGTGAGTCGGGGGGGGAAGAGACCCAGTACTTC. J is TRBJ2-5 and V is TRBV10-3; TRBD2 aligns across 7 bases. V trimming: 0 bases; J trimming: 3 bases; junction bases outside the gene matches: 1. Germline V gene lookup returns CDR1 ENHRY and CDR2 SYGVKD. This CDR3 spans 14 amino acids.

As regards this clone: Distinct nucleotide sequences in the sample also encode this CDR3. V and J are TRBV7-3 and TRBJ2-3, with 10 bases lining up with TRBD1. From germline, CDR1 is SGHTA and CDR2 FQGTGA. V was pared by 0 bases and J by 0 bases, with 9 bases of the junction left unmatched. The CDR3 consists of 19 residues. Here the CDR3 DNA reads TGTGCCAGCAGCTTAACGAGCGGGACAGGGGCCACTAGCACAGATACGCAGTATTTT. This translates into CASSLTSGTGATSTDTQYF.

The chain combines TRBV7-6 with TRBJ2-3; 7 bases are a match to TRBD2. CDR1 and CDR2 from the germline V gene are SGHVS and FNYEAQ. V lost 5 bases and J lost 1; bases outside the gene matches: 6. There are 15 residues in the CDR3. CDR3 nucleotides: TGTGCCAGCAGCCGACTTGGGGGGGGCACAGATACGCAGTATTTT. As protein: CASSRLGGGTDTQYF.

This clone appeared once. The chain carries TRBV7-9 and TRBJ2-7; 8 nucleotides match TRBD1. Germline CDR1 reads SEHNR; CDR2 reads FQNEAQ (reference sequence). This CDR3 is 16 amino acids long. V was clipped by 1 base and J by 4 bases; unmatched bases: 9. The CDR3, as DNA: TGTGCCAGCAGCTTAGGAATGGGACAGGCTATTTACGAGCAGTACTTC. This gives the protein CASSLGMGQAIYEQYF.

Regarding this clone: One junction end does not reproduce the germline sequence, and a read error may be involved. The chain has TRBV5-1 and TRBJ2-5, with 9 bases fitting TRBD1. The better agreement between TRBJ2-7 and the DNA end casts doubt on the J call. CDR1 and CDR2 (germline): SGHRS, YFSETQ. The CDR3 totals 17 residues. The CDR3 spells CASSGGQGYTSSHEQYF. CDR3 DNA: TGCGCCAGCAGCGGCGGACAGGGGTATACCTCCTCCCACGAGCAGTACTTC.

This chain links TRBV7-9 with TRBJ2-3, with TRBD2 identical over 10 bases. CDR3 length: 17 residues. CDR1 is SEHNR and CDR2 is FQNEAQ in the germline V gene (reference sequence). V shed 5 bases and J 6 bases; nucleotides not matched to a gene: 14. The CDR3 sequence is CASSPGVASGGADTQYF. The CDR3 DNA reads as TGTGCCAGCAGCCCGGGGGTGGCTAGCGGGGGCGCGGATACGCAGTATTTT.

This chain links TRBV21-1 with TRBJ2-4; TRBD2 was called by the table and not checked on the DNA. TRBV21-1 is assigned pseudogene status. The CDR3 runs to 14 residues. The chain's CDR3 is CASSAHEGGDIQYF. DNA of the CDR3: TGTGCCAGCAGCGCCCACGAAGGGGGGGACATTCAGTACTTC.

The chain has TRBV6-1 and TRBJ1-4; TRBD1 is a possible D gene (6 bases). CDR1 is MNHNS and CDR2 is SASEGT in the germline V gene. Trimming took 10 bases from V and 5 from J, leaving 17 bases between them. The CDR3 has 14 residues. The chain's CDR3 is CATVLGTLNEKLFF. The CDR3 coding sequence is TGTGCCACCGTACTGGGGACACTAAATGAAAAACTGTTTTTT.

As DNA, the CDR3 is TGTGCCACCAGCAGAGTGACAGTCGAGAATGAAAAACTGTTTTTT. It yields the protein CATSRVTVENEKLFF. The chain has TRBV15 and TRBJ1-4, with D possibly matching TRBD1 (5 bases). Trimming left V 1 base short and J 5 bases short, with 11 bases between. CDR3 size: 15 residues. From germline, CDR1 is LNHNV and CDR2 YYDKDF (reference sequence).

This clone appeared once. The chain recombines TRBV2 with TRBJ1-3; D is uncertain. Deletions cut 3 bases from V and 1 base from J, with 7 bases between. Germline CDR1 is SNHLY and CDR2 is FYNNEI. CDR3 length equals 14 residues. CDR3 protein: CASSESRSGNTIYF. In DNA form, the CDR3 reads TGTGCCAGCAGTGAGTCCAGATCTGGAAACACCATATATTTT.